This record covers a single T cell receptor beta chain. This sample was included in a study of T cell responses to AZD1222 COVID-19 vaccine. This CDR3 is built from 13 residues. The V and J ends lost 8 bases and 7 bases respectively, with 12 bases between them. Germline CDR1 is SNHLY and CDR2 is FYNNEI. TCRdb's copy holds only in-frame clones and misses some; the assay was immunoSEQ multiplex PCR. The table includes 100,000 or so clones, 70% to 90% detected once. Sample: peripheral blood, taken on day 0 of AZD1222 vaccination. The sequence came from an adult in good health. This chain uses TRBV2 with TRBJ1-6; D is possibly TRBD1 (5 bases). The CDR3 nucleotides are TGTGCCAGCGGCTCCCAGGGCAATTCACCCCTCCACTTT. Translated: CASGSQGNSPLHF.